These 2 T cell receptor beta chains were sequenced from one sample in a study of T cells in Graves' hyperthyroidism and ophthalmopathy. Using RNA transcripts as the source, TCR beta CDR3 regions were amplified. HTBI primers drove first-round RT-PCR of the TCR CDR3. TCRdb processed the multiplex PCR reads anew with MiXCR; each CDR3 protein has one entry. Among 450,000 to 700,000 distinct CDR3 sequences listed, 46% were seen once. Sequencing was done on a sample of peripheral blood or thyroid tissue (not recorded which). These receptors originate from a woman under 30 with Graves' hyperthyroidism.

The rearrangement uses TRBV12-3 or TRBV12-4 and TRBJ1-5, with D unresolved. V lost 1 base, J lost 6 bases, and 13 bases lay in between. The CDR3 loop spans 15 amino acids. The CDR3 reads CASSLGRGLTQPQHF. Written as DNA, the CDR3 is TGTGCCAGCAGTTTAGGTAGAGGGTTGACTCAGCCCCAGCATTTT.

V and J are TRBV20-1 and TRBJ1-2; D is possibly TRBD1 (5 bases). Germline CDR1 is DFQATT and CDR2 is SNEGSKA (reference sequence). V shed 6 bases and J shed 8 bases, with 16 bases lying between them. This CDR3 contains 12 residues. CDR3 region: CSAKKGEVGYTF. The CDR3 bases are TGCAGTGCAAAGAAAGGGGAAGTGGGCTACACCTTC.